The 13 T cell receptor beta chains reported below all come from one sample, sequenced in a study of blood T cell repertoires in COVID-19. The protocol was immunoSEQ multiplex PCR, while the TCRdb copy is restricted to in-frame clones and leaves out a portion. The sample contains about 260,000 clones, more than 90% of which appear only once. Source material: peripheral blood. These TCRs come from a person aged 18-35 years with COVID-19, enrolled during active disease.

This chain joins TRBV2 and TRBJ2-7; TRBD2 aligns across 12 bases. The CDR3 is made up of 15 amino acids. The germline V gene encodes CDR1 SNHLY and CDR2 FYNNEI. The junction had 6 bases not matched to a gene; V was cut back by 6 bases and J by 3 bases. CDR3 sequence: CASRGGLAGSYEQYF. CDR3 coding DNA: TGTGCCAGCAGAGGCGGACTAGCGGGAAGCTACGAGCAGTACTTC.

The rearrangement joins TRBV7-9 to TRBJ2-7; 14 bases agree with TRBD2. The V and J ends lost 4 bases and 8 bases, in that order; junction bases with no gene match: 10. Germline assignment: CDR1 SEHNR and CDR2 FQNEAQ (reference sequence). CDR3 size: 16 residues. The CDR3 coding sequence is TGTGCCAGCAGCTCGAGACTAGCGGGAGGGCCAGAAAAGCAGTACTTC. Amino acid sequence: CASSSRLAGGPEKQYF.

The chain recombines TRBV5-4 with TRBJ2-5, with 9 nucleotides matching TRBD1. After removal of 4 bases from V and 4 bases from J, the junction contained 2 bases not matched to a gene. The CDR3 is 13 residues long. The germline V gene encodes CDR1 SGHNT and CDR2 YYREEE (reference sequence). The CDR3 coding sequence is TGTGCCAGCAGCAAGGACAGGGGAGAGACCCAGTACTTC. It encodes CASSKDRGETQYF. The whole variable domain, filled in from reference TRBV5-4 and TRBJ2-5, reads ETGVTQSPTHLIKTRGQQVTLRCSSQSGHNTVSWYQQALGQGPQFIFQYYREEENGRGNFPPRFSGLQFPNYSSELNVNALELDDSALYLCASSKDRGETQYFGPGTRLLVL.

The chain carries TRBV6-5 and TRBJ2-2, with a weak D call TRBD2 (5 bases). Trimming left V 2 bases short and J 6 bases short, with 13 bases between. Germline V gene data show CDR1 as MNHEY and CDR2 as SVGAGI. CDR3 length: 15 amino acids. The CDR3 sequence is CASSYTSLAAGELFF. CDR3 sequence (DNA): TGTGCCAGCAGTTACACATCTCTAGCCGCCGGGGAGCTGTTTTTT.

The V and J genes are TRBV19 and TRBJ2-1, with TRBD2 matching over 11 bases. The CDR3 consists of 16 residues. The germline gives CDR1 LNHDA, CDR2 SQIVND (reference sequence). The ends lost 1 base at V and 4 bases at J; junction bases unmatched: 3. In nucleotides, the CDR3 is TGTGCCAGTAGTATAGGACTAGCGGGGATATACAATGAGCAGTTCTTC. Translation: CASSIGLAGIYNEQFF. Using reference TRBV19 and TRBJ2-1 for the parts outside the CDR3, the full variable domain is DGGITQSPKYLFRKEGQNVTLSCEQNLNHDAMYWYRQDPGQGLRLIYYSQIVNDFQKGDIAEGYSVSREKKESFPLTVTSAQKNPTAFYLCASSIGLAGIYNEQFFGPGTRLTVL.

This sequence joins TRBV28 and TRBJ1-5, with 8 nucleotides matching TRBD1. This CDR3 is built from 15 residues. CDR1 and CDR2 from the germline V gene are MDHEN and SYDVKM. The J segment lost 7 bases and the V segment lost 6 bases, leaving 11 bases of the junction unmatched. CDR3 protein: CASSALVTGGQPQHF. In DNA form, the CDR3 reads TGTGCCAGCAGCGCGCTGGTCACAGGGGGGCAGCCCCAGCATTTT.

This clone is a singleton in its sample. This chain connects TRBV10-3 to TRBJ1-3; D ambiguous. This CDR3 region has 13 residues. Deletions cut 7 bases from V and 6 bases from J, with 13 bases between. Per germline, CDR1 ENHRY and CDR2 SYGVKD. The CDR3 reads CAIIAAAQNTIYF. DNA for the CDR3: TGTGCCATCATCGCGGCAGCTCAAAACACCATATATTTT.

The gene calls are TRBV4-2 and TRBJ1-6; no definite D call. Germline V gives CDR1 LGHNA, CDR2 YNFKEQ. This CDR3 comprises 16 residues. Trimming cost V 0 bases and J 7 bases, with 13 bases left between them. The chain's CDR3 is CASSQDLVGANSPLHF. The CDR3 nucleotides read TGTGCCAGCAGCCAAGACCTCGTAGGAGCGAATTCACCCCTCCACTTT.

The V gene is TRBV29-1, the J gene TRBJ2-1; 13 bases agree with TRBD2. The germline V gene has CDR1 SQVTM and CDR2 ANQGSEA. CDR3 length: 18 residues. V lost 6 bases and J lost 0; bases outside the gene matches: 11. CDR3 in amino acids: CSVIPGLAGPSSYNEQFF. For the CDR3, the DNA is TGCAGCGTCATTCCGGGACTAGCGGGACCGAGCTCCTACAATGAGCAGTTCTTC.

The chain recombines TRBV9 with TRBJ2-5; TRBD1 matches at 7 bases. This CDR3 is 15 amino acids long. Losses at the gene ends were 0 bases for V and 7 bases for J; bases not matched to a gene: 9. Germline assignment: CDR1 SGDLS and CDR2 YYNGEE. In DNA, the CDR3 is TGTGCCAGCAGCGTAGCCCCCCAGGGGGAAGTGACCCAGTACTTC. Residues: CASSVAPQGEVTQYF.

In nucleotides, the CDR3 is TGTGCCAGTAGTAAACAGGGAGATAACACTGAAGCTTTCTTT. This encodes CASSKQGDNTEAFF. The chain carries TRBV19 and TRBJ1-1; D is perhaps TRBD1 (6 bases). The CDR3 is made up of 14 amino acids. V was pared by 4 bases and J by 2 bases, with 11 bases between. The germline CDR1 and CDR2 sequences are LNHDA and SQIVND (reference sequence).

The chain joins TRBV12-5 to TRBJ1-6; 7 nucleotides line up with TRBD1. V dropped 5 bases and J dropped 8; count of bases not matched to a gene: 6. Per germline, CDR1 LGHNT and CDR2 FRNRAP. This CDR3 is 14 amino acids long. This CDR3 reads CASGLWTGDSPLHF. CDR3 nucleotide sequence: TGTGCTAGTGGTCTATGGACAGGAGATTCACCCCTCCACTTT.

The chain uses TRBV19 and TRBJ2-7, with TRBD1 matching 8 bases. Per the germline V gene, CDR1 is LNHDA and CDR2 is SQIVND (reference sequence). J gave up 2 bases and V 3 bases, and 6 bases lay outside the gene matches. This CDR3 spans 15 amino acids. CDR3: CASSIGQGGPYEQYF. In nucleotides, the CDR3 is TGTGCCAGTAGTATTGGACAGGGCGGCCCCTACGAGCAGTACTTC.